One sample yielded the 17 T cell receptor beta chains listed below, sequenced in a study of OX40 agonist ivuxolimab in advanced cancers. The receptor library was made with the immunoSEQ multiplex PCR assay. The immuneACCESS repertoire file appears here via TCRdb, limited to in-frame rearrangements. These files lack a portion of the clones; in checked studies, under half of the deficit traces to unresolved V genes, and the cause of the others is not known. This sample lists around 44,000 clones; approximately 84% were detected once. 0.38% of the sample rests with the top ten. Sequenced here: CD4+ or CD8+ T cells sorted from blood, sampled in a trial of the OX40 agonist ivuxolimab. The receptor set was obtained from an adult with an advanced solid tumor such as melanoma, head and neck, liver or kidney cancer.

This clone was recorded once. This rearrangement joins TRBV10-1 to TRBJ2-5; TRBD1 matches at 7 bases. The tail of the sequence fits TRBJ2-7 better, so the J call may be wrong. From germline, CDR1 is WNHNN and CDR2 SYGVQD (reference sequence). The CDR3 extends over 15 amino acids. The CDR3 DNA reads TGCGCCACCAACAAACCAGGAAGGGGGCGCGGCGAGCAGTACTTC. Translating gives CATNKPGRGRGEQYF.

The V gene is TRBV6-6, the J gene TRBJ1-5; maybe TRBD1 (5 bases). The V end was cut by 5 bases, the J end by 4 bases, with 6 bases between. CDR1 and CDR2 (germline): MNHNY, SVGAGI (reference sequence). The CDR3 spans 12 residues. CDR3 in DNA: TGTGCCAGCAGTCGACAGAATCAGCCCCAGCATTTT. Translation: CASSRQNQPQHF.

This clone was counted a few times. This rearrangement joins TRBV2 to TRBJ2-7; 7 positions match TRBD2. The CDR3 extends over 14 amino acids. Looked up from germline, CDR1 is SNHLY and CDR2 is FYNNEI. V was pared by 4 bases and J by 6 bases, with 9 bases of the junction left unmatched. The CDR3 DNA reads TGTGCCAGCAGTGGTCGGCGGGAGTTAGGCGAGCAGTACTTC. Protein product: CASSGRRELGEQYF.

This clone was found a few times. The chain combines TRBV7-2 with TRBJ1-2, with a tentative D call TRBD1 (5 bases). The V gene lost 5 bases and the J gene lost 6 bases, with 19 bases spanning the gap. Germline V CDR1 and CDR2: SGHTA, FQGNSA. The CDR3 totals 15 residues. CDR3 sequence: CASSPDGGRVNGYTF. The DNA for the CDR3 is TGTGCCAGCAGCCCGGACGGTGGCAGGGTCAATGGCTACACCTTC.

This rearrangement joins TRBV27 to TRBJ1-4; no clear D. The V and J ends lost 2 bases and 3 bases respectively, with 7 bases between them. CDR1 is MNHEY and CDR2 is SMNVEV in the germline V gene (reference sequence). The CDR3 is 14 amino acids. The CDR3 nucleotides are TGTGCCAGCAGTTTAAATAGGGCTAATGAAAAACTGTTTTTT. As protein: CASSLNRANEKLFF. Variable domain in full (rest from reference TRBV27 and TRBJ1-4): EAQVTQNPRYLITVTGKKLTVTCSQNMNHEYMSWYRQDPGLGLRQIYYSMNVEVTDKGDVPEGYKVSRKEKRNFPLILESPSPNQTSLYFCASSLNRANEKLFFGSGTQLSVL.

The chain uses TRBV19 and TRBJ1-1; no definite D call. V was shortened by 7 bases and J by 0 bases, with 15 bases between the two germline ends. The CDR3 extends over 15 amino acids. The germline CDR1 and CDR2 sequences are LNHDA and SQIVND (reference sequence). For the CDR3, the DNA is TGTGCCAGTAAGTTTGACTTCAGTTTGAACACTGAAGCTTTCTTT. Its protein is CASKFDFSLNTEAFF.

The gene calls are TRBV9 and TRBJ2-3, with 7 bases aligning to TRBD1. Trimming cost V 3 bases and J 1 base; bases outside gene matches: 8. The CDR3 sequence is 16 residues long. CDR1 SGDLS and CDR2 YYNGEE come from the germline V gene. DNA of the CDR3: TGTGCCAGCAGCGGCGCAGGGGGTTTGGGCACAGATACGCAGTATTTT. Residues: CASSGAGGLGTDTQYF. Full variable domain (rest looked up from reference TRBV9 and TRBJ2-3): DSGVTQTPKHLITATGQRVTLRCSPRSGDLSVYWYQQSLDQGLQFLIQYYNGEERAKGNILERFSAQQFPDLHSELNLSSLELGDSALYFCASSGAGGLGTDTQYFGPGTRLTVL.

The V gene is TRBV30, the J gene TRBJ1-4; 7 bases align to TRBD1. CDR1 and CDR2 (germline): GTSNPN, SVGIG (reference sequence). The CDR3 is 15 residues long. The ends lost 2 bases at V and 4 bases at J; junction bases unmatched: 7. The CDR3 DNA reads TGTGCCTGGAGTACGCGACAGGGCTATAATGAAAAACTGTTTTTT. This translates into CAWSTRQGYNEKLFF.

This clone appeared a single time. V usage is TRBV7-2 and J usage is TRBJ1-3, with D unresolved. CDR3 length equals 14 residues. V lost 3 bases and J 2 bases, leaving 8 bases between the germline ends. Per germline, CDR1 SGHTA and CDR2 FQGNSA. The CDR3 region has the DNA TGTGCCAGCAGCTTGCAACCCACTGGAAACACCATATATTTT. This codes for CASSLQPTGNTIYF.

This clone was seen a few times. The sample has other DNA sequences that encode this CDR3 too. V usage is TRBV4-3 and J usage is TRBJ2-7; TRBD1 aligns across 7 bases. Germline V gene lookup returns CDR1 LGHNA and CDR2 YSLEER. The CDR3 totals 12 residues. V lost 1 base and J lost 6; bases outside the gene matches: 0. The DNA of the CDR3 is TGCGCCAGCAGCCAAGCAGGGGGCGAGCAGTACTTC. Translation: CASSQAGGEQYF.

The J gene is TRBJ1-4, the V gene TRBV28; D is possibly TRBD1 (6 bases). CDR1 is MDHEN, CDR2 SYDVKM, per germline. CDR3 length: 16 amino acids. V was trimmed by 6 bases and J by 4 bases, leaving 18 bases between them. DNA of the CDR3: TGTGCCAGCAGGACGAACAGGGTATCAGTTAATGAAAAACTGTTTTTT. The encoded protein is CASRTNRVSVNEKLFF.

The chain recombines TRBV14 with TRBJ1-4; D call uncertain. Per the germline V gene, CDR1 is SGHDN and CDR2 is FVKESK. The CDR3 sequence is 17 residues long. V lost 1 base to trimming and J lost 0 bases, with 12 bases between them. Here the CDR3 DNA reads TGTGCCAGCAGCCAAGGTCTTCCGCGAGCAACTAATGAAAAACTGTTTTTT. This encodes CASSQGLPRATNEKLFF.

The chain joins TRBV5-1 to TRBJ2-7; perhaps TRBD2 as D (5 bases). Germline loops: CDR1 SGHRS, CDR2 YFSETQ. V lost 5 bases and J lost 6, with 12 bases in between. This CDR3 is 12 amino acids long. CDR3 nucleotide sequence: TGCGCCAGCAGGTGGGAGCAAGGCGAGCAGTACTTC. Protein: CASRWEQGEQYF.

This chain connects TRBV27 to TRBJ2-5; 9 nucleotides line up with TRBD2. Germline CDR1 reads MNHEY; CDR2 reads SMNVEV (reference sequence). The V segment lost 3 bases and the J segment 5 bases; nucleotides outside the gene matches: 7. The CDR3 covers 15 residues. The chain's CDR3 is CASSFGSGRRETQYF. For the CDR3, the DNA is TGTGCCAGCAGTTTTGGGAGCGGGAGGAGGGAGACCCAGTACTTC.

The chain combines TRBV29-1 with TRBJ2-1; 8 bases fit TRBD2. The CDR3 is 15 amino acids. The V segment lost 6 bases and the J segment 1 base; nucleotides outside the gene matches: 8. Germline assignment: CDR1 SQVTM and CDR2 ANQGSEA. The CDR3 spells CSVPLVAGSYNEQFF. The CDR3 nucleotides are TGCAGCGTCCCACTGGTAGCGGGGTCCTACAATGAGCAGTTCTTC.

V usage is TRBV10-3 and J usage is TRBJ1-1; 8 bases map to TRBD1. Germline values: CDR1 ENHRY, CDR2 SYGVKD. This CDR3 has 15 amino acids. J was trimmed by 1 base and V by 0 bases; bases with no gene match: 1. DNA for the CDR3: TGTGCCATCAGTGAGTCCGGGACAGGGAACACTGAAGCTTTCTTT. Translation gives CAISESGTGNTEAFF.

V is TRBV5-1 and J is TRBJ1-3; D is perhaps TRBD1 (5 bases). V dropped 4 bases and J dropped 0 bases, with 14 bases sitting between them. This CDR3 is built from 16 residues. CDR1 is SGHRS, CDR2 YFSETQ, per germline. The CDR3 sequence: CASSPRPGSSGNTIYF. The CDR3 DNA reads as TGCGCCAGCAGCCCGAGGCCAGGGAGCTCTGGAAACACCATATATTTT. Full variable domain (rest looked up from reference TRBV5-1 and TRBJ1-3): KAGVTQTPRYLIKTRGQQVTLSCSPISGHRSVSWYQQTPGQGLQFLFEYFSETQRNKGNFPGRFSGRQFSNSRSEMNVSTLELGDSALYLCASSPRPGSSGNTIYFGEGSWLTVV.